These T cell receptor beta chains were read from a single sample in a study of blood T cell repertoires in COVID-19. Assay: immunoSEQ multiplex PCR; the TCRdb copy retains only in-frame clones and omits some. This sample has about 270,000 clones, with around 87% found just once. The specimen sequenced was peripheral blood. The source of these receptors is a woman aged 45-59 years with acute or convalescent COVID-19. Both conserved end residues are part of each CDR3. The order of the fields is clone size, V gene, D gene, J gene, CDR3 DNA, CDR3 protein. D genes are given only for firm matches. The size field is filled for only some rows; it gives once, few, many or a size class.

size: NA
V: TRBV19
D: NA
J: TRBJ1-1
DNA: TGTGCCAGTAACCCGTGGGGGAGGGACACTGAAGCTTTCTTT
CDR3: CASNPWGRDTEAFF

size: NA
V: TRBV5-1
D: NA
J: TRBJ1-4
DNA: TGCGCCAGCAGGCCGTCAGGGGCGCGGAATGAAAAACTGTTTTTT
CDR3: CASRPSGARNEKLFF

size: NA
V: TRBV27
D: TRBD2
J: TRBJ2-7
DNA: TGTGCCAGCAGTTCAGCGGGAGTATTCCCCGAGCAGTACTTC
CDR3: CASSSAGVFPEQYF

size: NA
V: TRBV5-1
D: TRBD2
J: TRBJ2-5
DNA: TGCGCCAGCAGCTGGGTACTAGCGGGAGAGACCCAGTACTTC
CDR3: CASSWVLAGETQYF

size: NA
V: TRBV27
D: TRBD1
J: TRBJ1-5
DNA: TGTGCCAGCAGTCCCGGGACAGTGAATCAGCCCCAGCATTTT
CDR3: CASSPGTVNQPQHF

size: NA
V: TRBV6-5
D: TRBD1
J: TRBJ1-4
DNA: TGTGCCAGCAGTTACTCGGGGACAGGGGGGCATGAAAAACTGTTTTTT
CDR3: CASSYSGTGGHEKLFF

size: NA
V: TRBV5-5
D: NA
J: TRBJ1-4
DNA: TGTGCCAGCAGCAACACCGGGAACCTTAATGAAAAACTGTTTTTT
CDR3: CASSNTGNLNEKLFF

size: NA
V: TRBV23-1
D: TRBD1
J: TRBJ1-6
DNA: TGCGCCAGCAGTCAATCGTGGTGGGACAGGGGAAGTTCACCCCTCCACTTT
CDR3: CASSQSWWDRGSSPLHF

size: NA
V: TRBV10-2
D: NA
J: TRBJ2-7
DNA: TGCGCCAGCAGTGAGTCAGGAGGCCCCGAGCAGTACTTC
CDR3: CASSESGGPEQYF

size: NA
V: TRBV24-1
D: TRBD2
J: TRBJ2-7
DNA: TGTGCCACCAGTCAGACCGGGACTAGCTACGAGCAGTACTTC
CDR3: CATSQTGTSYEQYF

size: NA
V: TRBV2
D: TRBD2
J: TRBJ2-1
DNA: TGTGCCAGCAGGTTAGCCACCGGGACTAGCGAATACAATGAGCAGTTCTTC
CDR3: CASRLATGTSEYNEQFF

size: NA
V: TRBV27
D: TRBD1
J: TRBJ2-7
DNA: TGTGCCAGCAGTTCACCGGGACAGGGAGACGGAATCGGCTGGGGGTACGAGCAGTACTTC
CDR3: CASSSPGQGDGIGWGYEQYF

size: NA
V: TRBV7-6
D: NA
J: TRBJ1-3
DNA: TGTGCCAGCAGCCTGCAGGGTGTTGATGTAAACACCATATATTTT
CDR3: CASSLQGVDVNTIYF

size: NA
V: TRBV9
D: NA
J: TRBJ1-5
DNA: TGTGCCAGCAGCGTAGGTGGGGGGAATCAGCCCCAGCATTTT
CDR3: CASSVGGGNQPQHF

size: NA
V: TRBV6-5
D: NA
J: TRBJ1-2
DNA: TGTGCCAGCAGTCTCGGGTCGGGATATGGCTACACCTTC
CDR3: CASSLGSGYGYTF

size: NA
V: TRBV4-2
D: TRBD2
J: TRBJ2-1
DNA: TGTGCCAGCAGCCAAGAGACTAGCGGGAGCGATGAGCAGTTCTTC
CDR3: CASSQETSGSDEQFF

size: NA
V: TRBV19
D: NA
J: TRBJ1-5
DNA: TGTGCCAGTAACACGGTTACAGCTCAGCCCCAGCATTTT
CDR3: CASNTVTAQPQHF

size: NA
V: TRBV5-4
D: TRBD1
J: TRBJ2-7
DNA: TGTGCCAGCAGCTCGTTGGACAGGGGGAATTTCAACGAGCAGTACTTC
CDR3: CASSSLDRGNFNEQYF

size: NA
V: TRBV9
D: NA
J: TRBJ1-2
DNA: TGTGCCAGCAGCCCCCTGGCAGGGGCCCTCTATGGCTACACCTTC
CDR3: CASSPLAGALYGYTF

size: once
V: TRBV6-5
D: NA
J: TRBJ1-5
DNA: TGTGCCAGCAGTCCTCCGGGGTTTGAACAGCCCCAGCATTTT
CDR3: CASSPPGFEQPQHF

size: NA
V: TRBV29-1
D: NA
J: TRBJ1-2
DNA: TGCAGCGTTGAAGGGGGGGACGGCTACACCTTC
CDR3: CSVEGGDGYTF

size: NA
V: TRBV3-1/TRBV3-2
D: TRBD1
J: TRBJ1-5
DNA: TGTGCCAGCAGCCAAGATACCCAGGACAGGTTGTACTCCTATAGCAATCAGCCCCAGCATTTT
CDR3: CASSQDTQDRLYSYSNQPQHF

size: NA
V: TRBV14
D: TRBD2
J: TRBJ2-5
DNA: TGTGCCAGCAGCACGGGACTAGTCCAGGAGACCCAGTACTTC
CDR3: CASSTGLVQETQYF

size: NA
V: TRBV11-2
D: TRBD1
J: TRBJ2-7
DNA: TGTGCCAGCAGTCCCCGGGACAGCTCCTACGAGCAGTACTTC
CDR3: CASSPRDSSYEQYF

size: NA
V: TRBV7-2
D: NA
J: TRBJ2-2
DNA: TGTGCCAGCAGCTTAGGGGCAGTTAACACCGGGGAGCTGTTTTTT
CDR3: CASSLGAVNTGELFF

size: NA
V: TRBV27
D: NA
J: TRBJ2-2
DNA: TGTGCCAGCAACCGGCAGGGCCCCACCACCGGGGAGCTGTTTTTT
CDR3: CASNRQGPTTGELFF

size: NA
V: TRBV4-1
D: TRBD1
J: TRBJ2-7
DNA: TGCGCCAGCAGCCCCTCCCGGGACAGGGGGTCCTACGAGCAGTACTTC
CDR3: CASSPSRDRGSYEQYF

size: NA
V: TRBV28
D: TRBD1
J: TRBJ2-7
DNA: TGTGCCAGCAACGGACAGGGTACCTACGAGCAGTACTTC
CDR3: CASNGQGTYEQYF

size: NA
V: TRBV7-2
D: TRBD1
J: TRBJ2-7
DNA: TGTGCCAGCAGCCCATACAGGGGATCCTACGAGCAGTACTTC
CDR3: CASSPYRGSYEQYF

size: NA
V: TRBV5-5
D: TRBD1
J: TRBJ2-1
DNA: TGTGCCAGCAGCAGACAGGGTGCTCATGAGCAGTTCTTC
CDR3: CASSRQGAHEQFF

size: NA
V: TRBV2
D: TRBD1
J: TRBJ1-1
DNA: TGTGCCAGCAGTGAGGGACAGACTAGGAACACTGAAGCTTTCTTT
CDR3: CASSEGQTRNTEAFF

size: once
V: TRBV19
D: TRBD1
J: TRBJ1-4
DNA: TGTGCCAGTAGTCTCTCTCCGGGACAGGCTAATGAAAAACTGTTTTTT
CDR3: CASSLSPGQANEKLFF

size: NA
V: TRBV24-1
D: NA
J: TRBJ2-1
DNA: TGTGCCACCAGTGATTCATCCGGGACATACAGCTCCTACAATGAGCAGTTCTTC
CDR3: CATSDSSGTYSSYNEQFF

size: NA
V: TRBV4-3
D: TRBD1
J: TRBJ1-6
DNA: TGCGCCAGCAGCAGCGGGACAGGGTATAATTCACCCCTCCACTTT
CDR3: CASSSGTGYNSPLHF

size: NA
V: TRBV10-3
D: NA
J: TRBJ1-1
DNA: TGTGCCATCAGTGAGTCACACAGGGAAACACCTGAAGCTTTCTTT
CDR3: CAISESHRETPEAFF

size: NA
V: TRBV6-5
D: TRBD1
J: TRBJ1-1
DNA: TGTGCCAGCAGTTATGGAGGGGGCTGGGGCACTGAAGCTTTCTTT
CDR3: CASSYGGGWGTEAFF

size: NA
V: TRBV4-1
D: NA
J: TRBJ2-2
DNA: TGCGCCAGCAGCTACGAATATCGGCGGGGTACCACCGGGGAGCTGTTTTTT
CDR3: CASSYEYRRGTTGELFF

size: NA
V: TRBV28
D: TRBD2
J: TRBJ2-7
DNA: TGTGCCAGCAGTTTAGGGGGACTAGCGGAGGACGAGCAGTACTTC
CDR3: CASSLGGLAEDEQYF

size: NA
V: TRBV27
D: NA
J: TRBJ1-1
DNA: TGTGCCAGCAGTTCAGAGCAGGGAGGTACTGAAGCTTTCTTT
CDR3: CASSSEQGGTEAFF

size: NA
V: TRBV27
D: TRBD2
J: TRBJ2-1
DNA: TGTGCCAGCAGTCCGGGACTAGCGGGAGGTGCCTACAATGAGCAGTTCTTC
CDR3: CASSPGLAGGAYNEQFF

size: NA
V: TRBV7-8
D: NA
J: TRBJ2-7
DNA: TGTGCCAGCAGCTTGCGGGACTTTAACTCCTACGAGCAGTACTTC
CDR3: CASSLRDFNSYEQYF

size: NA
V: TRBV30
D: TRBD2
J: TRBJ2-5
DNA: TGTGCCTGGAATGGGGTGGGAGGGCCGAGAGAGACCCAGTACTTC
CDR3: CAWNGVGGPRETQYF

size: NA
V: TRBV6-2/TRBV6-3
D: NA
J: TRBJ1-5
DNA: TGTGCCAGCAGCCGCCGGAGCCCCGATCAGCCCCAGCATTTT
CDR3: CASSRRSPDQPQHF

size: NA
V: TRBV7-3
D: TRBD2
J: TRBJ2-3
DNA: TGTGCCAGCAGCCCTCCGGGACTAGCGGGATCTAGCACAGATACGCAGTATTTT
CDR3: CASSPPGLAGSSTDTQYF

size: NA
V: TRBV4-1
D: TRBD2
J: TRBJ2-1
DNA: TGCGCCAGCAGCCCGCCCCGCGGGACTAGCGGGATCCGTACGTCCTACAATGAGCAGTTCTTC
CDR3: CASSPPRGTSGIRTSYNEQFF

size: NA
V: TRBV19
D: NA
J: TRBJ2-3
DNA: TGTGCCAGTAGTATAGATGCCGTGCTTGAGGATACGCAGTATTTT
CDR3: CASSIDAVLEDTQYF

size: NA
V: TRBV2
D: NA
J: TRBJ1-2
DNA: TGTGCCAGCAGTGCTATACAGGGTTATAACACCTTC
CDR3: CASSAIQGYNTF